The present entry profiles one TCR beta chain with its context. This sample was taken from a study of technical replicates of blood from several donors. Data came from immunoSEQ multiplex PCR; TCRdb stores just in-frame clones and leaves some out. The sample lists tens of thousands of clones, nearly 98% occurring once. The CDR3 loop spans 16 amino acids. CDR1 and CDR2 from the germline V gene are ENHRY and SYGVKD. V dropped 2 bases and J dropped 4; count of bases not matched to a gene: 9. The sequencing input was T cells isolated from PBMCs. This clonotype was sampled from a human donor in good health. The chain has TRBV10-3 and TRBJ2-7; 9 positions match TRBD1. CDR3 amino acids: CAISEGGTGTGYEQYF. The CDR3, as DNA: TGTGCCATCAGTGAGGGGGGGACTGGGACAGGGTACGAGCAGTACTTC.